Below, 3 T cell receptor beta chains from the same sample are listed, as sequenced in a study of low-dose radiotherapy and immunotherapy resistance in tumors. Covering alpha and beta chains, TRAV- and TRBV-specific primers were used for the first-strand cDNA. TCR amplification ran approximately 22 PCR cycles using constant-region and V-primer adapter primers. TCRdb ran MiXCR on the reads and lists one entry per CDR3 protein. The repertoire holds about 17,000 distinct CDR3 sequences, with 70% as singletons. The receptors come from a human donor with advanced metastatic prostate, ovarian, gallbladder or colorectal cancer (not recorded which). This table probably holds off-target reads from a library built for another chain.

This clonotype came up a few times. The CDR3 sequence is CSVVMGDTQYF. The CDR3 DNA reads TGCAGCGTTGTTATGGGAGATACGCAGTATTTT. V usage is TRBV29-1 and J usage is TRBJ2-3; no reliable D call. Germline CDR1 SQVTM, CDR2 ANQGSEA. Trimming cost V 4 bases and J 5 bases, with 7 bases left between them. The CDR3 runs 11 residues.

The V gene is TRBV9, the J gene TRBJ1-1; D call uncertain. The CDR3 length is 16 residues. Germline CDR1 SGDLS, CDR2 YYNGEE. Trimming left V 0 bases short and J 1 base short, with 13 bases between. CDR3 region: CASSVEPLRRNTEAFF. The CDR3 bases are TGTGCCAGCAGCGTAGAACCTCTTCGGAGGAACACTGAAGCTTTCTTT. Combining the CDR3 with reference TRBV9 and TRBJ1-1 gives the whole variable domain DSGVTQTPKHLITATGQRVTLRCSPRSGDLSVYWYQQSLDQGLQFLIQYYNGEERAKGNILERFSAQQFPDLHSELNLSSLELGDSALYFCASSVEPLRRNTEAFFGQGTRLTVV.

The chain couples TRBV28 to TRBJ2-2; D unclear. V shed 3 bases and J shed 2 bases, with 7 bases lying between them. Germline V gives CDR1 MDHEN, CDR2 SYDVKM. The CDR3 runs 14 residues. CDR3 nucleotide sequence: TGTGCCAGCAGTTTTTCCCTAAACACCGGGGAGCTGTTTTTT. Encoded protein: CASSFSLNTGELFF.